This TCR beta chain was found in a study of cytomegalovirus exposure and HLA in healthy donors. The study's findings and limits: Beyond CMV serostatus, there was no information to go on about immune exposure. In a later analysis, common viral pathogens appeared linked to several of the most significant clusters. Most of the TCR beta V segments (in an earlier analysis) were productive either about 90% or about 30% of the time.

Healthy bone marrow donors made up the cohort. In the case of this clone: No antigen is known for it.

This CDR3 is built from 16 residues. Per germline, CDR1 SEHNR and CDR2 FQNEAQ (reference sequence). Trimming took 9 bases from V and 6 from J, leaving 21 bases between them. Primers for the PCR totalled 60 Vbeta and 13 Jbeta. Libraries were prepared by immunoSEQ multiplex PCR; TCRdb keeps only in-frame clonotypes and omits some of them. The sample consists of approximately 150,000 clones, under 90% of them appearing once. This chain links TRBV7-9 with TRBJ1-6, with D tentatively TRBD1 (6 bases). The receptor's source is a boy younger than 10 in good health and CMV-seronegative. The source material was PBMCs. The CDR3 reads CASTSEPTGPNSPLHF. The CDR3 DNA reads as TGTGCCAGTACATCGGAACCCACAGGGCCTAATTCACCCCTCCACTTT.